Only one count was recorded for the clone carrying this T cell receptor beta chain. The protocol was immunoSEQ multiplex PCR, while the TCRdb copy is restricted to in-frame clones and leaves out a portion. Here the sample spans about 130,000 clones, 85% to 95% being singletons. These data are taken from a study of control samples from healthy donors and cancer patients. The germline V and J ends were trimmed by 2 bases and 1 base, with 13 bases remaining between them. Per the germline V gene, CDR1 is WSHSY and CDR2 is SAAADI. The CDR3 totals 16 residues. The V call is TRBV10-2, the J call TRBJ2-3, with D perhaps TRBD2 (6 bases). This sequence was found in a man in his 60s with colorectal cancer. Sample: PBMCs. CDR3 loop: CASSEERRGGTDTQYF. The CDR3 DNA is TGCGCCAGCAGTGAGGAAAGGAGGGGCGGCACAGATACGCAGTATTTT.